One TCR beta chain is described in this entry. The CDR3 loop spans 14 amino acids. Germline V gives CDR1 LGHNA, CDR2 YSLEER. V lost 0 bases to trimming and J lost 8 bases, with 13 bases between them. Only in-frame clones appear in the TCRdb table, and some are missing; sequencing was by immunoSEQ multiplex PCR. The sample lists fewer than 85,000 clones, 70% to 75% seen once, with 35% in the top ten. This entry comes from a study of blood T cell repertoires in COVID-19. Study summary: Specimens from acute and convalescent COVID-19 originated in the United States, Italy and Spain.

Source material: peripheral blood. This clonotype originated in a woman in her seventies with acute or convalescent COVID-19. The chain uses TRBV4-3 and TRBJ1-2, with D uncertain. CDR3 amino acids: CASSQEVRLSGYTF. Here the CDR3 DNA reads TGCGCCAGCAGCCAAGAGGTCAGACTCTCAGGCTACACCTTC.